The sequence of this TCR beta chain was determined in a study of T cell repertoires in cytomegalovirus infection (dated by TCRdb to between 2018 and 2020). Background on the whole study: The HLA type of each donor mattered for the analysis, because public TCR beta signatures pointed to carriage of CMV infection along with the matching HLA type. On the study overall, not on this receptor specifically: In both this cohort and an independent approximately 400-donor cohort, the cumulative frequency of public TCR beta family members distinguished carriers of CMV infection plus the relevant HLA type. The ex vivo response was dominated by HLA-C-restricted CMV-specific TCR beta clonotypes, which also provided the single most frequent clonotype in two of eight donors.

This clonotype showed up many times. There is no known antigen for this receptor. It has no much larger one-base neighbor in the sample; base qualities were not kept. Instrument used: Illumina HiSeq 1500. The public reads were reprocessed in TCRdb via fastp at Q25 and MiXCR, keeping in-frame beta chains. Rows merge per CDR3 protein into single entries with the most common DNA and genes. Present in this sample are approximately 150,000 distinct CDR3 sequences, roughly 6% of which were seen just once. Clones ranked in the top ten supply about 20% of the sample. CDR1 ENHRY and CDR2 SYGVKD are derived from the germline V gene. V is pared back by 8 bases and J by 4 bases, with 9 bases lying between the germline termini. Its CDR3 holds 12 amino acids, cysteine through phenylalanine. The entry retains the CDR3 DNA only, 36 bases that are in frame from base 1.

The receptor's source is a human donor in good health (CMV status not recorded). Some clones in this sample may be carry-over from other donors' samples. Recombination joined TRBV10-3 with TRBJ1-5; TRBD1 might be the D gene, on 5 matching bases. Input material: PBMCs. Read as DNA, the sequence is TGTGCCATCCAGGGAACGAATCAGCCCCAGCATTTT. This yields the protein CAIQGTNQPQHF.